This T cell receptor beta chain stems from a study of cytomegalovirus exposure and HLA in healthy donors. This PCR relied on a set of 60 Vbeta primers and 13 Jbeta primers. Sequencing used immunoSEQ multiplex PCR; TCRdb keeps in-frame clones, though not all of them. Altogether some 140,000 clones are present, 70% to 80% being singletons, with the ten largest covering 2.5% to 3.5%. This clonotype was obtained from a female donor in good health and CMV-seronegative. Sequenced input: PBMCs.

The chain's CDR3 is CASSQNRRAYEQYF. CDR3 nucleotides: TGCGCCAGCAGCCAAAACCGACGGGCCTACGAGCAGTACTTC. The genes are TRBV4-3 and TRBJ2-7; D is ambiguous. The CDR3 spans 14 residues. Germline-derived CDR1 and CDR2 are LGHNA and YSLEER. The V and J ends lost 2 bases and 2 bases respectively, with 10 bases between them.